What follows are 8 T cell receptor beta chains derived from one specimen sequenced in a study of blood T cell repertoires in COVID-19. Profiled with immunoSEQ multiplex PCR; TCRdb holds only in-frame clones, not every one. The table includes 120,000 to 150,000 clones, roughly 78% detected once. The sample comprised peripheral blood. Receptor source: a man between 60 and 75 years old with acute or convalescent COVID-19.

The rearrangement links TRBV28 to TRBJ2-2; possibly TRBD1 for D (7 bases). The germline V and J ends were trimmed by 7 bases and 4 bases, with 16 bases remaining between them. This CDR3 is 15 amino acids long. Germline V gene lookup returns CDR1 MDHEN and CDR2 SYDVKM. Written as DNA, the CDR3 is TGTGCCAGCACCGGCGGAGGGGGCCGCACCGGGGAGCTGTTTTTT. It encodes CASTGGGGRTGELFF. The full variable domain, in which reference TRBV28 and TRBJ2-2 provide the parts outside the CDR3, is DVKVTQSSRYLVKRTGEKVFLECVQDMDHENMFWYRQDPGLGLRLIYFSYDVKMKEKGDIPEGYSVSREKKERFSLILESASTNQTSMYLCASTGGGGRTGELFFGEGSRLTVL.

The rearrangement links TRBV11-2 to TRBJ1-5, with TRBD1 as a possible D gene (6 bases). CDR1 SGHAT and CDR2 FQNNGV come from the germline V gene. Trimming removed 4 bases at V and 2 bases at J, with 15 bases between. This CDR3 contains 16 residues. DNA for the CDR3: TGTGCCAGCAGCTCCCTTGAGGGGGTTGGCAATCAGCCCCAGCATTTT. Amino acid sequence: CASSSLEGVGNQPQHF.

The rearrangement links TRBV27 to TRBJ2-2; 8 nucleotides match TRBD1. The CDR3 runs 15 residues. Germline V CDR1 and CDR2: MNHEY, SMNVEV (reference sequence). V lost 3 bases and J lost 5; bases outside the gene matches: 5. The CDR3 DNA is TGTGCCAGCAGTTTTGGACAGGGTTGGACCGGGGAGCTGTTTTTT. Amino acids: CASSFGQGWTGELFF.

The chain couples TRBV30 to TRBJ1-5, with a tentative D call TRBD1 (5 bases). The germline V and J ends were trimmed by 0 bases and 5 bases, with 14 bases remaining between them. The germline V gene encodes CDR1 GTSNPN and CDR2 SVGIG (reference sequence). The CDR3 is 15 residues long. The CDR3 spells CAWSVVRGGHQPQHF. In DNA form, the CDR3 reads TGTGCCTGGAGTGTTGTTAGGGGAGGTCATCAGCCCCAGCATTTT.

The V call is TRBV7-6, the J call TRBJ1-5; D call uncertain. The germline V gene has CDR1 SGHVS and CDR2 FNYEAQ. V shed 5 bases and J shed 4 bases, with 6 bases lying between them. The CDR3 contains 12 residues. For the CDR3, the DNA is TGTGCCAGCAGCCCTAGAAATCAGCCCCAGCATTTT. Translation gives CASSPRNQPQHF.

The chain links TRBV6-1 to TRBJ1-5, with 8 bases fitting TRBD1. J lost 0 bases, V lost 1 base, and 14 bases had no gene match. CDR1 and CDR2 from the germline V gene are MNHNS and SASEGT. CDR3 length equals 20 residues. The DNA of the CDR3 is TGTGCCAGCAGTGAAGGCCCCGGGACAGGTACACTTTATAGCAATCAGCCCCAGCATTTT. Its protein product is CASSEGPGTGTLYSNQPQHF.

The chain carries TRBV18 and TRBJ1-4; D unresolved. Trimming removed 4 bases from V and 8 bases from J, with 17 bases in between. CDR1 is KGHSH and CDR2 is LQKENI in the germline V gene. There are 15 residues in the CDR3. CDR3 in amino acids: CASSRTGKKEEKLFF. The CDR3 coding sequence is TGTGCCAGCTCACGAACCGGGAAGAAGGAGGAAAAACTGTTTTTT.

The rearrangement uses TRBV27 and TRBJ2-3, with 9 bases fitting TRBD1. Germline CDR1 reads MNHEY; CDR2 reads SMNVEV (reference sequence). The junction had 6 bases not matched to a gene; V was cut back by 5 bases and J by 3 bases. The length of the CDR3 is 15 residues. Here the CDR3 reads CASSGLGQGTDTQYF. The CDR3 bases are TGTGCCAGCAGTGGGCTCGGACAGGGGACAGATACGCAGTATTTT.